The 22 T cell receptor beta chains presented below share a single source sample, sequenced in a study of cytomegalovirus exposure and HLA in healthy donors. Use of 60 Vbeta and 13 Jbeta primers characterized the PCR. This table comes from immunoSEQ multiplex PCR, and its TCRdb copy is limited to in-frame clones, with some not included. This repertoire shows around 160,000 clones, roughly 80% found once; its top ten account for less than 5%. The sequenced material came from PBMCs. The source is a man between 45 and 60 years old in good health and CMV-seropositive.

In DNA, the CDR3 is TGCGCCAGCAGCCAAGAAGCAGGGCTCGTCTATGGCTACACCTTC. Its translation: CASSQEAGLVYGYTF. The chain has TRBV4-3 and TRBJ1-2; TRBD1 might be the D (5 bases). The CDR3 runs to 15 residues. V was trimmed by 0 bases and J by 4 bases, leaving 12 bases between them. CDR1 and CDR2 (germline): LGHNA, YSLEER.

This clone showed up just a few times. J is TRBJ2-1 and V is TRBV6-9; 8 positions match TRBD2. Germline CDR1 is MNHGY and CDR2 is SVAAGI. CDR3 length equals 14 residues. J lost 1 base, V lost 7 bases, and 3 bases had no gene match. The CDR3 DNA sequence: TGTGCCAGCATCTGCGGGAGGTCCTACAATGAGCAGTTCTTC. The encoded protein is CASICGRSYNEQFF.

A few counts support this clone. V usage is TRBV2 and J usage is TRBJ1-1; D not resolved. The germline gives CDR1 SNHLY, CDR2 FYNNEI. The CDR3 totals 16 residues. The germline V and J ends were trimmed by 4 bases and 4 bases, with 19 bases remaining between them. CDR3 loop: CASSGIRTDSATEAFF. CDR3 sequence (DNA): TGTGCCAGCAGTGGGATCCGTACGGACTCTGCCACTGAAGCTTTCTTT.

This rearrangement joins TRBV5-1 to TRBJ2-2, with a tentative D call TRBD1 (5 bases). The CDR3 is 15 amino acids. Trimming stripped 4 bases from V and 0 bases from J, with 10 bases between. Germline assignment: CDR1 SGHRS and CDR2 YFSETQ. The DNA for the CDR3 is TGCGCCAGCAGCACCCAGGGCGCGAACACCGGGGAGCTGTTTTTT. It translates to CASSTQGANTGELFF.

The rearrangement joins TRBV19 to TRBJ2-7; D not certain. Germline V lookup: CDR1 LNHDA, CDR2 SQIVND (reference sequence). CDR3 length: 13 amino acids. The germline V and J ends were trimmed by 3 bases and 2 bases, with 8 bases remaining between them. The DNA for the CDR3 is TGTGCCAGTAGTATCGGCCTAGCCTACGAGCAGTACTTC. Its protein is CASSIGLAYEQYF.

This chain joins TRBV7-2 and TRBJ1-1; 10 nucleotides match TRBD1. The ends lost 7 bases at V and 5 bases at J; junction bases unmatched: 4. The CDR3 spans 13 residues. Germline V lookup: CDR1 SGHTA, CDR2 FQGNSA. The CDR3 sequence: CASTGQGLTEAFF. For the CDR3, the DNA is TGTGCCAGCACGGGACAGGGGTTAACTGAAGCTTTCTTT.

This clone showed up just once. The CDR3 bases are TGCGCCAGCAGCTTGGAGACAGGTTCAAGAGAGCAGTACTTC. It translates to CASSLETGSREQYF. The rearrangement uses TRBV5-1 and TRBJ2-7; possible D gene TRBD1, 6 bases. The V gene's germline CDR1 is SGHRS and CDR2 YFSETQ. There are 14 residues in the CDR3. Deletions cut 0 bases from V and 7 bases from J, with 14 bases between.

The rearrangement uses TRBV4-1 and TRBJ1-1, with D tentatively TRBD1 (6 bases). V lost 2 bases and J lost 3, with 13 bases in between. Germline CDR1 reads MGHRA; CDR2 reads YSYEKL. There are 15 residues in the CDR3. The CDR3 reads CASSQIRGGDTEAFF. The CDR3 DNA reads TGCGCCAGCAGCCAAATCAGGGGAGGGGACACTGAAGCTTTCTTT.

The genes are TRBV27 and TRBJ2-7; unclear D gene. This CDR3 contains 15 residues. Germline V gives CDR1 MNHEY, CDR2 SMNVEV (reference sequence). V lost 4 bases and J 6 bases, leaving 19 bases between the germline ends. CDR3 coding DNA: TGTGCCAGCAGTTCCCTCGGTCTTGCGGCTGGCGAGCAGTACTTC. Translating it yields CASSSLGLAAGEQYF.

The rearrangement links TRBV30 to TRBJ1-4, with unresolved D. With 4 bases removed from V and 8 bases from J, the gap between germline ends came to 23 bases. The germline gives CDR1 GTSNPN, CDR2 SVGIG (reference sequence). The CDR3 runs 16 residues. CDR3 in amino acids: CAWNEGGVRLGEKLFF. CDR3 bases: TGTGCCTGGAACGAGGGTGGGGTGCGGTTAGGCGAAAAACTGTTTTTT.

The chain carries TRBV5-1 and TRBJ2-2, with TRBD1 matching over 10 bases. This CDR3 comprises 15 residues. The junction had 5 bases not matched to a gene; V was cut back by 7 bases and J by 2 bases. In germline, CDR1 is SGHRS, CDR2 YFSETQ. The CDR3 coding sequence is TGCGCCAGCGGACGGGACAGGGGCAACACCGGGGAGCTGTTTTTT. Translation gives CASGRDRGNTGELFF.

As DNA, the CDR3 is TGTGCCAGTAGTCTCCAGGGGGCTCCCTACGAGCAGTACTTC. Amino acids: CASSLQGAPYEQYF. The chain recombines TRBV19 with TRBJ2-7, with 8 bases fitting TRBD1. The germline CDR1 and CDR2 sequences are LNHDA and SQIVND (reference sequence). Unmatched junction bases numbered 5, after V lost 5 bases and J lost 2 bases. The CDR3 length is 14 residues. Drawing the rest from reference TRBV19 and TRBJ2-7, the complete variable domain is DGGITQSPKYLFRKEGQNVTLSCEQNLNHDAMYWYRQDPGQGLRLIYYSQIVNDFQKGDIAEGYSVSREKKESFPLTVTSAQKNPTAFYLCASSLQGAPYEQYFGPGTRLTVT.

This sequence joins TRBV7-8 and TRBJ1-1; TRBD1 matches at 7 bases. The junction had 10 bases not matched to a gene; V was cut back by 4 bases and J by 5 bases. CDR3 length equals 15 residues. Germline V gives CDR1 SGHVS, CDR2 FQNEAQ. Here the CDR3 DNA reads TGTGCCAGCAGCTCACTTGACAGGGAGGTAACTGAAGCTTTCTTT. Its translation is CASSSLDREVTEAFF.

This chain joins TRBV10-3 and TRBJ1-5, with a tentative D call TRBD1 (5 bases). Trimming cost V 4 bases and J 6 bases, with 22 bases left between them. The CDR3 totals 17 residues. Germline V gene lookup returns CDR1 ENHRY and CDR2 SYGVKD. CDR3 loop: CAISAGEGGIKGQPQHF. The CDR3, as DNA: TGTGCCATCAGTGCGGGGGAGGGAGGAATAAAAGGTCAGCCCCAGCATTTT.

With regard to this clone: A junction end diverges from the germline sequence, so it may reflect a read error. The rearrangement links TRBV9 to TRBJ1-1; D remains ambiguous. Germline-derived CDR1 and CDR2 are SGDLS and YYNGEE. The CDR3 is made up of 14 amino acids. The CDR3 here is CTSSVITTSTEAFF. The CDR3 bases are TGTACCAGCAGCGTCATTACAACGTCCACTGAAGCTTTCTTT.

V gene TRBV5-6 combines with J gene TRBJ2-5; TRBD2 aligns across 8 bases. This CDR3 is 18 amino acids long. With V trimmed by 0 bases and J by 4 bases, 14 bases remained unmatched. CDR1 is SGHDT and CDR2 is YYEEEE in the germline V gene. CDR3 loop: CASSLERREGRAGETQYF. For the CDR3, the DNA is TGTGCCAGCAGCTTGGAACGCCGGGAGGGCCGGGCGGGAGAGACCCAGTACTTC.

The chain combines TRBV9 with TRBJ1-2; 9 bases line up with TRBD1. In germline, CDR1 is SGDLS, CDR2 YYNGEE. The length of the CDR3 is 15 residues. The trim removed 2 bases at V and 6 bases at J, leaving 8 bases unmatched. The CDR3 is CASSVRDRAFDGYTF. The CDR3 nucleotides are TGTGCCAGCAGCGTCCGGGACAGGGCTTTCGATGGCTACACCTTC.

With respect to this clone: The germline gene is not matched at one end of the junction; a read error may be the cause. The chain combines TRBV10-2 with TRBJ2-5; 11 positions agree with TRBD2. The V gene's germline CDR1 is WSHSY and CDR2 SAAADI. This CDR3 region has 13 residues. The CDR3 sequence is CASRVAGGPTQYF. The CDR3 nucleotides are TGCGCCAGCAGAGTAGCGGGAGGGCCGACCCAATACTTC.

V usage is TRBV4-3 and J usage is TRBJ1-6; 7 nucleotides line up with TRBD1. Germline assignment: CDR1 LGHNA and CDR2 YSLEER. This CDR3 is built from 16 residues. Unmatched junction bases numbered 8, after V lost 0 bases and J lost 9 bases. CDR3 sequence reads: CASSQDQGDTGSPLHF. The DNA for the CDR3 is TGCGCCAGCAGCCAAGACCAGGGGGACACGGGTTCACCCCTCCACTTT.

About this clone: One junction end disagrees with the germline gene, perhaps due to a read error. The chain recombines TRBV7-9 with TRBJ2-1; D is possibly TRBD2 (6 bases). The CDR3 loop spans 15 amino acids. Germline V gene lookup returns CDR1 SEHNR and CDR2 FQNEAQ (reference sequence). The CDR3 sequence is CSSSLSGGSYNEQFF. DNA for the CDR3: TGTTCCAGCAGCTTATCTGGGGGGTCCTACAATGAGCAGTTCTTC.

The chain joins TRBV6-5 to TRBJ2-7; TRBD2 aligns across 9 bases. V trimming: 6 bases; J trimming: 6 bases; junction bases outside the gene matches: 6. This CDR3 has 13 residues. CDR1 is MNHEY and CDR2 is SVGAGI in the germline V gene. This CDR3 is CASSSGTSFEQYF. The CDR3 DNA sequence: TGTGCCAGCAGCTCCGGGACTAGCTTCGAGCAGTACTTC.

The V and J genes are TRBV5-6 and TRBJ2-3, with 8 bases that match TRBD1. Germline V gives CDR1 SGHDT, CDR2 YYEEEE. V was clipped by 4 bases and J by 4 bases; unmatched bases: 17. This CDR3 has 18 amino acids. CDR3 loop: CASSVLIGQGIGADTQYF. The CDR3 DNA sequence: TGTGCCAGCAGCGTCCTCATAGGACAGGGAATCGGTGCAGATACGCAGTATTTT.